The table lists the clone carrying this TCR beta chain with many counts. Antigen: not known. This sample stems from a study of regulatory T cells in long-lasting Graves disease. Broader study findings: Segments TRBV28, TRBJ1-2 and TRBJ2-5 showed preferential usage in persistent disease.

Building of the TCR beta libraries involved iRepertoire HTBI primers and Arm-PCR of CDR3 regions. Using its own MiXCR run on the multiplex PCR reads, TCRdb lists one record per CDR3 protein. The sample has about 500,000 distinct CDR3 sequences; around 12% are singletons. The time point denotes: newly diagnosed GD, antithyroid drugs for less than 3 months. Isolated PBMC RNA provided the starting material for the TCR library. Germline CDR1 MNHEY, CDR2 SMNVEV (reference sequence). CDR3 length: 15 amino acids. V was pared by 2 bases and J by 2 bases, with 11 bases between. These data were also reused for a study on T cells in Graves' hyperthyroidism and ophthalmopathy.

This TCR was sampled from a woman in her 30s with Graves disease. The chain combines TRBV27 with TRBJ2-3; D is uncertain. The specimen comprised peripheral blood mononuclear cells (PBMCs), sampled at new diagnosis, from a patient treated with antithyroid drugs. The CDR3 protein is CASSLRAPDTDTQYF. The DNA for the CDR3 is TGTGCCAGCAGTTTAAGGGCGCCAGACACAGATACGCAGTATTTT.